The 12 T cell receptor beta chains below were found in one sample sequenced in a study of Ad26.COV2.S vaccination and SARS-CoV-2 variants (dated by TCRdb to the early 2020s). Explained via the paper, the treatment or condition label denotes: 15 to 20 received Ad26.COV2.S at low or high dose, single or two shots; about 5 received placebo; per-sample allocation not given. Repertoires of vaccine and placebo recipients were sequenced from samples collected on day 63 after the first injection. The method behind the library was the immunoSEQ multiplex PCR assay. TCRdb provides this immuneACCESS table in a form limited to in-frame rearrangements. Some clones are lacking; in checked studies, under half of them reflect an unresolved V gene, and why the rest are absent is not known. The sample table lists about 400,000 clones, about four fifths of them with a count of one. Around 7.3% of the sample is in the top ten clones.

The sample consisted of peripheral blood, taken in a trial of Ad26.COV2.S vaccine versus placebo. The receptors shown here come from a person between 18 and 59 years old who received the Ad26.COV2.S COVID-19 vaccine or a placebo.

The genes are TRBV5-1 and TRBJ2-7, with D possibly being TRBD2 (6 bases). CDR1 and CDR2 (germline): SGHRS, YFSETQ. Trimming left V 4 bases short and J 1 base short, with 15 bases between. This CDR3 spans 15 amino acids. The CDR3 is CASSPGGTQSYEQYF. CDR3 nucleotides: TGCGCCAGCAGCCCGGGTGGGACTCAATCCTACGAGCAGTACTTC. Based on the CDR3 plus reference TRBV5-1 and TRBJ2-7, the full variable domain is KAGVTQTPRYLIKTRGQQVTLSCSPISGHRSVSWYQQTPGQGLQFLFEYFSETQRNKGNFPGRFSGRQFSNSRSEMNVSTLELGDSALYLCASSPGGTQSYEQYFGPGTRLTVT.

The chain recombines TRBV20-1 with TRBJ1-3; D perhaps matches TRBD1 (5 bases). The CDR3 length is 15 residues. V shed 3 bases and J shed 10 bases, with 22 bases lying between them. The germline V gene has CDR1 DFQATT and CDR2 SNEGSKA (reference sequence). In nucleotides, the CDR3 is TGCAGTGCTAGTTCTTCATTAGGGGCAGGGAGGACCATATATTTT. The encoded protein is CSASSSLGAGRTIYF.

In its sample, this clone was seen a few times. CDR3 bases: TGTGCCAGCAGCAAGGGACAGTTACTCATGAACACTGAAGCTTTCTTT. It codes for CASSKGQLLMNTEAFF. This chain joins TRBV7-2 and TRBJ1-1, with 7 bases that match TRBD1. The ends lost 5 bases at V and 0 bases at J; junction bases unmatched: 9. CDR1 SGHTA and CDR2 FQGNSA come from the germline V gene. The CDR3 extends over 16 amino acids.

The V call is TRBV10-3, the J call TRBJ1-1, with 7 bases matching TRBD1. Germline V lookup: CDR1 ENHRY, CDR2 SYGVKD. The CDR3 extends over 14 amino acids. After removal of 3 bases from V and 4 bases from J, the junction contained 5 bases not matched to a gene. The CDR3 bases are TGTGCCATCAGTGACACAGGGGTACCCACTGAAGCTTTCTTT. Translation gives CAISDTGVPTEAFF.

V and J are TRBV3-1 (or the pseudogene TRBV3-2) and TRBJ2-7; D gene ambiguous. The CDR3 consists of 12 residues. Trimming pared 3 bases from V and 5 bases from J, leaving 8 bases between. Looked up from germline, CDR1 is LGHDT and CDR2 is YNNKEL (reference sequence). The CDR3 here is CASSHLGDEQYF. CDR3 DNA sequence: TGTGCCAGCAGCCACCTTGGGGACGAGCAGTACTTC.

The chain combines TRBV6-6 with TRBJ2-2; 12 bases align to TRBD2. The germline V gene encodes CDR1 MNHNY and CDR2 SVGAGI (reference sequence). This CDR3 has 19 amino acids. V lost 5 bases to trimming and J lost 0 bases; unmatched junction nucleotides: 10. The CDR3 DNA follows: TGTGCCAGCAGTCCTGGACTAGCGGGGAACCTACCGAACACCGGGGAGCTGTTTTTT. Translation: CASSPGLAGNLPNTGELFF.

The chain joins TRBV9 to TRBJ1-5; maybe TRBD1 (5 bases). CDR1 is SGDLS, CDR2 YYNGEE, per germline. Trimming shortened V by 3 bases and J by 3 bases, and 10 bases separated the two germline ends. This CDR3 contains 14 residues. Here the CDR3 DNA reads TGTGCCAGCAGCGGTGGGACGTTCAATCAGCCCCAGCATTTT. Protein sequence: CASSGGTFNQPQHF.

V gene TRBV2 combines with J gene TRBJ2-5; D is undetermined. The CDR3 length is 12 residues. V was cut by 6 bases and J by 5 bases, with 10 bases left in between. CDR1 SNHLY and CDR2 FYNNEI come from the germline V gene. The CDR3 spells CASRPDPETQYF. The DNA for the CDR3 is TGTGCCAGCAGACCTGATCCGGAGACCCAGTACTTC.

This chain links TRBV4-1 with TRBJ2-7; D might be TRBD2 (6 bases). CDR1 and CDR2 from the germline V gene are MGHRA and YSYEKL. The CDR3 is 12 amino acids. V was clipped by 3 bases and J by 10 bases, with 13 bases between them. Written as DNA, the CDR3 is TGCGCCAGCAGCCATACAACTAGCCTACAGTACTTC. This encodes CASSHTTSLQYF.

The rearrangement uses TRBV7-9 and TRBJ1-2, with D perhaps matching TRBD1 (6 bases). Trimming pared 2 bases from V and 0 bases from J, leaving 16 bases between. CDR3 length: 17 residues. CDR1 SEHNR and CDR2 FQNEAQ come from the germline V gene (reference sequence). The CDR3 reads CASSLLPGGLSNYGYTF. DNA for the CDR3: TGTGCCAGCAGCTTACTACCTGGGGGCCTATCTAACTATGGCTACACCTTC. The full variable domain, its missing parts supplied by reference TRBV7-9 and TRBJ1-2, is DTGVSQNPRHKITKRGQNVTFRCDPISEHNRLYWYRQTLGQGPEFLTYFQNEAQLEKSRLLSDRFSAERPKGSFSTLEIQRTEQGDSAMYLCASSLLPGGLSNYGYTFGSGTRLTVV.

This sequence joins TRBV7-2 and TRBJ2-3; possible D gene TRBD2, 5 bases. The germline CDR1 and CDR2 sequences are SGHTA and FQGNSA. The CDR3 has 13 amino acids. V was shortened by 6 bases and J by 2 bases, with 9 bases between the two germline ends. The DNA for the CDR3 is TGTGCCAGCAGACCCGACTACACAGATACGCAGTATTTT. Residues: CASRPDYTDTQYF. Variable domain in full (rest from reference TRBV7-2 and TRBJ2-3): GAGVSQSPSNKVTEKGKDVELRCDPISGHTALYWYRQSLGQGLEFLIYFQGNSAPDKSGLPSDRFSAERTGGSVSTLTIQRTQQEDSAVYLCASRPDYTDTQYFGPGTRLTVL.

This chain joins TRBV5-1 and TRBJ1-6, with D possibly being TRBD1 (5 bases). The CDR3 has 14 amino acids. Germline V gene sequence: CDR1 SGHRS, CDR2 YFSETQ. V was trimmed by 1 base and J by 8 bases, leaving 10 bases between them. DNA of the CDR3: TGCGCCAGCAGCTTGAGACAGTCTGATTCACCCCTCCACTTT. This codes for CASSLRQSDSPLHF.